The clone carrying this TCR beta chain was seen a few times. Its antigen is unidentified. Both 60 Vbeta primers and 13 Jbeta primers went into the PCR. How the authors handled the data: Tens of millions of unique TCR beta chains, some 9.9 million shared, were counted in a later analysis. Using immunoSEQ multiplex PCR, the repertoire was profiled, and TCRdb retains in-frame clones only, with some absent. V and J calls and clone size are given by that table; D and trimming were obtained from the DNA. The sample has roughly 120,000 clones, 60% to 70% seen once. This record belongs to a study of cytomegalovirus exposure and HLA in healthy donors. Germline-derived CDR1 and CDR2 are LGHNA and YSLEER. This CDR3 has 13 residues. V dropped 2 bases and J dropped 3 bases, with 7 bases sitting between them. Study results and limitations: Among the CMV-associated chains, a few were confirmed in vitro as specific for CMV antigens.

Sequencing was performed on PBMCs. The receptor comes from a woman aged 40 to 50 in good health and CMV-seropositive. The V gene is TRBV4-3, the J gene TRBJ1-1; D remains ambiguous. CDR3 DNA sequence: TGCGCCAGCAGCCAATACTTTTACACTGAAGCTTTCTTT. Its translation: CASSQYFYTEAFF.